This TCR beta chain appears in the sequencing data of a study of Ad26.COV2.S vaccination and SARS-CoV-2 variants. For the study at large: Of the COV1001 trial arms, the Ad26.COV2.S arm included the donor.

Study-level findings and limits: Reportedly, after vaccination the spike-specific CD8+ and CD4+ T cell responses displayed substantial breadth.

Clones were sequenced by immunoSEQ multiplex PCR, and TCRdb holds only the in-frame ones, with some missing. The table shows under 550,000 clones, with approximately 87% occurring only once. Remarks on this clone: Antigen unknown.

The CDR3 is made up of 16 amino acids. Germline V gives CDR1 ENHRY, CDR2 SYGVKD. Trimming left V 0 bases short and J 1 base short, with 9 bases between. Treatment: 15 to 20 received Ad26.COV2.S at low or high dose, single or two shots; about 5 received placebo; per-sample allocation not given. Sampling happened 63 days after the first vaccine or placebo injection. The source material was peripheral blood, sampled in a trial of Ad26.COV2.S vaccine versus placebo. The V and J genes are TRBV10-3 and TRBJ2-2; D is unresolved. The origin of this receptor is a person aged 18 to 65 who received the Ad26.COV2.S COVID-19 vaccine or a placebo. The CDR3 nucleotides are TGTGCCATCAGTGAGTCGATACAGATGAACACCGGGGAGCTGTTTTTT. Translating it yields CAISESIQMNTGELFF.